A single sample gave rise to the 27 T cell receptor beta chains below, sequenced in a study of beta chain features in type 1 diabetes. For these TCRs, the target antigens are not known. The isolated RNA, all of it, was reverse transcribed, so expressed TCRB transcripts were what got sequenced. Clones were sequenced by immunoSEQ multiplex PCR, and TCRdb holds only the in-frame ones, with some missing. The data hold under 50,000 clones, with roughly 70% observed a single time. Study-level results: A moderate, significant TCRB CDR3 shortening appeared in type 1 diabetes across four CD4+ subsets.

Input material: Tregs from blood. The receptors were sampled from a woman between 18 and 29 years old with type 1 diabetes.

This chain joins TRBV28 and TRBJ2-2; no definite D call. Germline-derived CDR1 and CDR2 are MDHEN and SYDVKM. There are 11 residues in the CDR3. V was trimmed by 4 bases and J by 9 bases, leaving 6 bases between them. CDR3 sequence (DNA): TGTGCCAGCAGTTCTTTATGGGAGCTGTTTTTT. Residues: CASSSLWELFF.

This chain links TRBV10-3 with TRBJ2-7; 9 positions match TRBD2. Germline trimming cut 2 bases from V and 4 bases from J; bases unmatched to any gene: 3. The germline V gene has CDR1 ENHRY and CDR2 SYGVKD. This CDR3 contains 14 residues. CDR3 DNA sequence: TGTGCCATCAGTGAGACTAGCGGGTTTTACGAGCAGTACTTC. Translation: CAISETSGFYEQYF.

The gene calls are TRBV30 and TRBJ2-3; 7 positions agree with TRBD2. Germline V gives CDR1 GTSNPN, CDR2 SVGIG (reference sequence). With 2 bases clipped from V and 6 bases from J, the junction kept 14 bases outside the gene matches. This CDR3 is built from 16 residues. CDR3 DNA sequence: TGTGCCTGGAGTCCTAAGGGACTAAATCGACGGGATACGCAGTATTTT. Its translation is CAWSPKGLNRRDTQYF.

This chain connects TRBV25-1 to TRBJ2-3; D is possibly TRBD2 (6 bases). Germline values: CDR1 MGHDK, CDR2 SYGVNS. The V end was cut by 2 bases, the J end by 3 bases, with 15 bases between. This CDR3 is 16 amino acids long. DNA for the CDR3: TGTGCCAGCAGTGAAGGGAGGACGCCTTTGACAGATACGCAGTATTTT. The encoded protein is CASSEGRTPLTDTQYF.

The chain is built from TRBV2 and TRBJ1-2; 8 bases agree with TRBD1. Germline V gene lookup returns CDR1 SNHLY and CDR2 FYNNEI. V shed 8 bases, J shed 5 bases, and the junction held 4 bases outside the gene matches. The CDR3 consists of 12 residues. The CDR3 DNA sequence: TGTGCCAGCTCAGGGGGCTGGTATGGCTACACCTTC. This sequence encodes CASSGGWYGYTF.

The rearrangement links TRBV7-9 to TRBJ2-3, with D perhaps TRBD1 (5 bases). The germline V gene has CDR1 SEHNR and CDR2 FQNEAQ (reference sequence). The CDR3 is 15 residues long. Between the trimmed V and J ends, which lost 1 base and 3 bases, there was a span of 11 bases. CDR3 DNA: TGTGCCAGCAGCTTAGACAGTCAGGGTACAGATACGCAGTATTTT. This translates into CASSLDSQGTDTQYF.

CDR3 sequence: CASSKKTGISYNEQFF. The CDR3 DNA sequence: TGCGCCAGCAGCAAAAAAACAGGAATCTCCTACAATGAGCAGTTCTTC. The J gene is TRBJ2-1, the V gene TRBV5-1; perhaps TRBD1 as D (5 bases). CDR1 SGHRS and CDR2 YFSETQ come from the germline V gene. The germline V and J ends were trimmed by 4 bases and 0 bases, with 14 bases remaining between them. The CDR3 runs 16 residues.

The chain carries TRBV2 and TRBJ2-5; TRBD2 matches 7 bases. The germline V gene has CDR1 SNHLY and CDR2 FYNNEI. CDR3 size: 13 residues. V was clipped by 10 bases and J by 3 bases; unmatched bases: 8. In DNA, the CDR3 is TGTGCCACCAAGGGAGGGAGTGAAGAGACCCAGTACTTC. As protein: CATKGGSEETQYF.

This chain links TRBV10-3 with TRBJ2-7; D remains unclear. The CDR3 is 11 residues long. Germline lookup yields CDR1 ENHRY and CDR2 SYGVKD. Trimming left V 3 bases short and J 5 bases short, with 5 bases between. The CDR3 protein is CAISDYHEQYF. The CDR3 region has the DNA TGTGCCATCAGTGACTACCACGAGCAGTACTTC.

The chain combines TRBV2 with TRBJ2-1, with TRBD1 matching 7 bases. V lost 6 bases to trimming and J lost 6 bases; unmatched junction nucleotides: 11. This CDR3 region has 15 residues. The germline V gene encodes CDR1 SNHLY and CDR2 FYNNEI. CDR3 in amino acids: CASRVQGLAGNEQFF. In DNA form, the CDR3 reads TGTGCCAGCAGAGTACAGGGGTTGGCTGGCAATGAGCAGTTCTTC.

A few counts support this clone. The chain combines TRBV7-2 with TRBJ2-2, with TRBD2 matching 11 bases. The CDR3 sequence is 15 residues long. The trim removed 6 bases at V and 0 bases at J, leaving 0 bases unmatched. Germline CDR1 is SGHTA and CDR2 is FQGNSA. CDR3 bases: TGTGCCAGCAGACTAGCGGGAGCGAACACCGGGGAGCTGTTTTTT. Residues: CASRLAGANTGELFF.

The rearrangement uses TRBV7-2 and TRBJ2-1; the match to TRBD2 covers 7 bases. The V segment lost 5 bases and the J segment 0 bases; nucleotides outside the gene matches: 4. This CDR3 has 15 amino acids. Germline CDR1 is SGHTA and CDR2 is FQGNSA. The chain's CDR3 is CASSLSGYSYNEQFF. The CDR3 DNA follows: TGTGCCAGCAGCCTTAGCGGGTACTCCTACAATGAGCAGTTCTTC.

The chain couples TRBV6-6 to TRBJ2-7; the D is unclear. In germline, CDR1 is MNHNY, CDR2 SVGAGI (reference sequence). There are 14 residues in the CDR3. V was shortened by 0 bases and J by 2 bases, with 8 bases between the two germline ends. The CDR3 DNA sequence: TGTGCCAGCAGTTACTCGATCGGTACCTACGAGCAGTACTTC. Its translation is CASSYSIGTYEQYF.

V and J are TRBV4-3 and TRBJ2-1; TRBD1 matches at 8 bases. This CDR3 is 16 amino acids long. V shed 3 bases, J shed 8 bases, and the junction held 12 bases outside the gene matches. Germline lookup yields CDR1 LGHNA and CDR2 YSLEER. CDR3 protein: CASSQTFDRGGYEQFF. CDR3 nucleotides: TGCGCCAGCAGCCAGACGTTTGACAGGGGAGGATATGAGCAGTTCTTC.

The CDR3 sequence: CASSWGQGKLWSPLHF. In DNA, the CDR3 is TGTGCCAGCAGCTGGGGACAGGGTAAACTTTGGTCACCCCTCCACTTT. V and J are TRBV5-4 and TRBJ1-6, with 9 bases matching TRBD1. Per the germline V gene, CDR1 is SGHNT and CDR2 is YYREEE (reference sequence). V shed 3 bases and J 10 bases; nucleotides not matched to a gene: 11. The length of the CDR3 is 16 residues.

Comments on this clone: Within the sample, other DNA sequences also encode this same CDR3. This sequence joins TRBV20-1 and TRBJ2-7, with D possibly matching TRBD2 (6 bases). V gave up 3 bases and J gave up 3 bases, with 6 bases separating them. The germline CDR1 and CDR2 sequences are DFQATT and SNEGSKA (reference sequence). The CDR3 covers 11 residues. CDR3 region: CSARGGYEQYF. The CDR3 nucleotides read TGCAGTGCTAGGGGGGGCTACGAGCAGTACTTC.

The chain carries TRBV5-6 and TRBJ2-3; 16 nucleotides align to TRBD2. V lost 4 bases to trimming and J lost 5 bases; unmatched junction nucleotides: 10. The CDR3 runs 18 residues. Germline CDR1 and CDR2: SGHDT and YYEEEE. CDR3 DNA sequence: TGTGCCAGCAGCAACTGGGGACTAGCGGGGGGGCCTAGAGATACGCAGTATTTT. It specifies CASSNWGLAGGPRDTQYF.

The CDR3 is CASSLGGGGSPLHF. The CDR3 region has the DNA TGTGCCAGCAGCTTAGGAGGAGGCGGTTCACCCCTCCACTTT. V is TRBV7-2 and J is TRBJ1-6; no definite D call. V was cut by 1 base and J by 9 bases, with 10 bases left in between. The CDR3 has 14 amino acids. CDR1 is SGHTA, CDR2 FQGNSA, per germline. Looking up the rest from reference TRBV7-2 and TRBJ1-6 gives the full variable domain: GAGVSQSPSNKVTEKGKDVELRCDPISGHTALYWYRQSLGQGLEFLIYFQGNSAPDKSGLPSDRFSAERTGGSVSTLTIQRTQQEDSAVYLCASSLGGGGSPLHFGNGTRLTVT.

The rearrangement links TRBV6-5 to TRBJ2-3; 8 nucleotides agree with TRBD1. CDR1 and CDR2 (germline): MNHEY, SVGAGI. The CDR3 totals 13 residues. V lost 6 bases to trimming and J lost 4 bases; unmatched junction nucleotides: 3. In DNA, the CDR3 is TGTGCCAGCAGGCCAGGGGGCCCAGATACGCAGTATTTT. Its translation is CASRPGGPDTQYF.

The chain couples TRBV20-1 to TRBJ2-7; D not resolved. The length of the CDR3 is 10 residues. The germline V and J ends were trimmed by 7 bases and 4 bases, with 8 bases remaining between them. The germline V gene encodes CDR1 DFQATT and CDR2 SNEGSKA (reference sequence). The CDR3 is CSVNSYEQYF. The DNA of the CDR3 is TGCAGTGTCAACTCTTACGAGCAGTACTTC.

The rearrangement joins TRBV10-3 to TRBJ1-5, with 7 bases fitting TRBD1. Germline V lookup: CDR1 ENHRY, CDR2 SYGVKD. J lost 10 bases, V lost 2 bases, and 5 bases had no gene match. CDR3 length: 13 amino acids. The CDR3 DNA is TGTGCCATCAGTGAGGGCAGGGGGAACCCCCAGCATTTT. It codes for CAISEGRGNPQHF.

This chain links TRBV18 with TRBJ2-2, with a tentative D call TRBD2 (5 bases). The length of the CDR3 is 15 residues. V was trimmed by 3 bases and J by 7 bases, leaving 15 bases between them. The germline V gene has CDR1 KGHSH and CDR2 LQKENI. CDR3: CASSPGVGAGGELFF. Here the CDR3 DNA reads TGTGCCAGCTCACCGGGCGTGGGAGCCGGCGGGGAGCTGTTTTTT.

The J gene is TRBJ2-2, the V gene TRBV5-1; TRBD1 matches 7 bases. Germline CDR1 and CDR2: SGHRS and YFSETQ. V dropped 5 bases and J dropped 2; count of bases not matched to a gene: 9. CDR3 length: 16 residues. The CDR3 nucleotides read TGCGCCAGCAGTTATGGGACAGCCCTTAACACCGGGGAGCTGTTTTTT. Its translation is CASSYGTALNTGELFF.

The J gene is TRBJ2-7, the V gene TRBV6-5; D gene uncertain. The V gene lost 3 bases and the J gene lost 0 bases, with 15 bases spanning the gap. The CDR3 length is 16 residues. Germline CDR1 and CDR2: MNHEY and SVGAGI. The CDR3 nucleotides read TGTGCCAGCAGTTATGGTACCCCTTTGAGCTCCTACGAGCAGTACTTC. Translating it yields CASSYGTPLSSYEQYF.

V is TRBV4-3 and J is TRBJ1-2; 7 bases map to TRBD1. Per the germline V gene, CDR1 is LGHNA and CDR2 is YSLEER. The CDR3 sequence is 14 residues long. Trimming cost V 0 bases and J 8 bases; bases outside gene matches: 6. The CDR3 loop reads CASSQETQGRGYTF. The CDR3 DNA follows: TGCGCCAGCAGCCAAGAAACACAGGGGAGAGGCTACACCTTC.

This clone was counted a few times. The chain is built from TRBV6-6 and TRBJ2-7, with D perhaps matching TRBD2 (5 bases). Germline V gene data show CDR1 as MNHNY and CDR2 as SVGAGI (reference sequence). V lost 6 bases and J 5 bases, leaving 11 bases between the germline ends. The CDR3 totals 12 residues. The CDR3 region is CASSRARDEQYF. In DNA, the CDR3 is TGTGCCAGCAGCCGAGCGAGGGACGAGCAGTACTTC.

This CDR3 reads CASSAVRTITGELFF. CDR3 sequence (DNA): TGTGCCAGCAGTGCGGTCCGAACAATCACCGGGGAGCTGTTTTTT. The chain has TRBV6-5 and TRBJ2-2; D is uncertain. Germline CDR1 and CDR2: MNHEY and SVGAGI. The CDR3 runs 15 residues. Trimming shortened V by 5 bases and J by 4 bases, and 14 bases separated the two germline ends.